This is a list of T cell receptor beta chains from one sample in a study of OX40 agonist ivuxolimab in advanced cancers. Profiling relied on immunoSEQ multiplex PCR, and the TCRdb table lists in-frame clones only, not all of them. Of about 74,000 clones listed, approximately 84% are singletons. Material: CD4+ or CD8+ T cells sorted from blood, obtained in a trial of the OX40 agonist ivuxolimab. Receptors were obtained from an adult with an advanced solid tumor such as melanoma, head and neck, liver or kidney cancer. Both conserved end residues are part of each CDR3. The D gene is left open where the match is weak. For some rows the clone size is stated as once, few or many, or as a class when expanded; others skip it.

cdr3_aa: CASSARVQQETQYF; cdr3_nt: TGTGCCAGCAGTGCCCGGGTTCAGCAAGAGACCCAGTACTTC; j_call: TRBJ2-5; clone_size: once; d_call: .; v_call: TRBV2
cdr3_aa: CASRSPSGRRTGELFF; cdr3_nt: TGTGCCAGCAGAAGCCCTAGCGGGAGGCGCACCGGGGAGCTGTTTTTT; j_call: TRBJ2-2; clone_size: once; d_call: TRBD2; v_call: TRBV28
cdr3_aa: CASSLAGTGGYTF; cdr3_nt: TGTGCCAGCAGCTTGGCCGGGACTGGCGGCTACACCTTC; j_call: TRBJ1-2; clone_size: .; d_call: .; v_call: TRBV5-6
cdr3_aa: CASSLGSTDTQYF; cdr3_nt: TGTGCCAGCAGCTTAGGGAGCACAGATACGCAGTATTTT; j_call: TRBJ2-3; clone_size: .; d_call: .; v_call: TRBV5-6
cdr3_aa: CASSLGGLGEKLFF; cdr3_nt: TGTGCCAGCAGCTTAGGGGGACTGGGTGAAAAACTGTTTTTT; j_call: TRBJ1-4; clone_size: .; d_call: .; v_call: TRBV7-9
cdr3_aa: CASSKTQRGRRPEETQYF; cdr3_nt: TGTGCCAGCAGTAAGACTCAACGGGGCAGGAGACCGGAAGAGACCCAGTACTTC; j_call: TRBJ2-5; clone_size: .; d_call: .; v_call: TRBV7-6
cdr3_aa: CASTRGGASSYEQYF; cdr3_nt: TGTGCCAGCACACGAGGGGGGGCGAGCTCCTACGAGCAGTACTTC; j_call: TRBJ2-7; clone_size: few; d_call: .; v_call: TRBV28
cdr3_aa: CASSLSRTGQGAYEQYF; cdr3_nt: TGTGCCAGCAGCTTATCCCGGACGGGACAGGGGGCCTACGAGCAGTACTTC; j_call: TRBJ2-7; clone_size: .; d_call: TRBD1; v_call: TRBV11-2
cdr3_aa: CASNSMGQVGADTQYF; cdr3_nt: TGTGCCAGTAATTCGATGGGACAGGTTGGCGCAGATACGCAGTATTTT; j_call: TRBJ2-3; clone_size: .; d_call: TRBD1; v_call: TRBV19
cdr3_aa: CASSSNGRPQISTDTQYF; cdr3_nt: TGTGCCAGCAGTAGCAATGGCCGCCCCCAAATAAGTACAGATACGCAGTATTTT; j_call: TRBJ2-3; clone_size: .; d_call: .; v_call: TRBV7-2
cdr3_aa: CASSDLAGVRETQYF; cdr3_nt: TGTGCCAGCAGTGACCTAGCGGGGGTGCGTGAGACCCAGTACTTC; j_call: TRBJ2-5; clone_size: once; d_call: TRBD2; v_call: TRBV27
cdr3_aa: CASSTPTGSNTEAFF; cdr3_nt: TGTGCCAGCAGCACACCCACAGGGTCGAACACTGAAGCTTTCTTT; j_call: TRBJ1-1; clone_size: .; d_call: .; v_call: TRBV7-6
cdr3_aa: CASSLSGSSYEQYF; cdr3_nt: TGTGCCAGCAGTTTAAGCGGGTCCTCCTACGAGCAGTACTTC; j_call: TRBJ2-7; clone_size: few; d_call: .; v_call: TRBV2
cdr3_aa: CASSQSRDNLGNTIYF; cdr3_nt: TGTGCCAGCAGCCAATCAAGGGACAACCTAGGAAACACCATATATTTT; j_call: TRBJ1-3; clone_size: .; d_call: .; v_call: TRBV16
cdr3_aa: CASSQDNAFQETQYF; cdr3_nt: TGCGCCAGCAGCCAAGATAACGCTTTCCAAGAGACCCAGTACTTC; j_call: TRBJ2-5; clone_size: .; d_call: .; v_call: TRBV4-3
cdr3_aa: CASSLTSGTSGYEQYF; cdr3_nt: TGTGCCAGCAGCCTTACGTCCGGGACTAGCGGCTACGAGCAGTACTTC; j_call: TRBJ2-7; clone_size: .; d_call: TRBD2; v_call: TRBV4-2
cdr3_aa: CASSSGQVNYGYTF; cdr3_nt: TGCGCCAGCAGCTCCGGACAGGTCAACTATGGCTACACCTTC; j_call: TRBJ1-2; clone_size: few; d_call: TRBD1; v_call: TRBV5-1
cdr3_aa: CASSEKQGRERDEQYF; cdr3_nt: TGTGCCAGCAGCGAAAAACAGGGTAGGGAACGCGATGAGCAGTACTTC; j_call: TRBJ2-7; clone_size: many; d_call: .; v_call: TRBV12-1
cdr3_aa: CASSLKGFEQYF; cdr3_nt: TGTGCCAGCAGTTTAAAAGGGTTCGAGCAGTACTTC; j_call: TRBJ2-7; clone_size: .; d_call: .; v_call: TRBV28
cdr3_aa: CASSLEPRGTGELFF; cdr3_nt: TGTGCCAGCAGCTTAGAGCCGAGGGGCACCGGGGAGCTGTTTTTT; j_call: TRBJ2-2; clone_size: once; d_call: .; v_call: TRBV11-2
cdr3_aa: CASSRQTDRGYTF; cdr3_nt: TGCGCCAGCAGTCGACAGACGGATCGAGGCTACACCTTC; j_call: TRBJ1-2; clone_size: .; d_call: .; v_call: TRBV5-1
cdr3_aa: CASSSPGTSIYNEQFF; cdr3_nt: TGTGCCAGCAGTTCGCCCGGGACTTCCATCTACAATGAGCAGTTCTTC; j_call: TRBJ2-1; clone_size: .; d_call: .; v_call: TRBV6-5
cdr3_aa: CASSQETGLREQYF; cdr3_nt: TGCGCCAGCAGCCAAGAGACAGGTCTGCGAGAGCAGTACTTC; j_call: TRBJ2-7; clone_size: .; d_call: .; v_call: TRBV4-3
cdr3_aa: CAWGESSNQPQHF; cdr3_nt: TGTGCCTGGGGGGAGTCTAGCAATCAGCCCCAGCATTTT; j_call: TRBJ1-5; clone_size: .; d_call: .; v_call: TRBV30
cdr3_aa: CASRLTAERDREGNTGELFF; cdr3_nt: TGTGCAAGTCGCTTAACCGCAGAGAGGGACAGAGAGGGGAACACCGGGGAGCTGTTTTTT; j_call: TRBJ2-2; clone_size: .; d_call: .; v_call: TRBV12-2
cdr3_aa: CASSPPFGGNTEAFF; cdr3_nt: TGTGCCAGCTCACCACCGTTTGGCGGAAACACTGAAGCTTTCTTT; j_call: TRBJ1-1; clone_size: .; d_call: .; v_call: TRBV18
cdr3_aa: CAWRPGQSSHGYTF; cdr3_nt: TGTGCCTGGAGGCCGGGACAGTCGTCTCATGGCTACACCTTC; j_call: TRBJ1-2; clone_size: .; d_call: TRBD1; v_call: TRBV30
cdr3_aa: CASSLRLYRSDGGELFF; cdr3_nt: TGTGCCAGCAGCCTCCGTCTTTACAGATCGGATGGCGGGGAGCTGTTTTTT; j_call: TRBJ2-2; clone_size: once; d_call: .; v_call: TRBV7-8
cdr3_aa: CASSLAPANYGYTF; cdr3_nt: TGTGCCAGCAGCTTGGCACCCGCTAACTATGGCTACACCTTC; j_call: TRBJ1-2; clone_size: .; d_call: .; v_call: TRBV5-6
cdr3_aa: CASSLRGAGEKLFF; cdr3_nt: TGTGCCAGCAGCTTACGGGGGGCGGGAGAAAAACTGTTTTTT; j_call: TRBJ1-4; clone_size: .; d_call: .; v_call: TRBV7-6
cdr3_aa: CAIRLDGLDTEAFF; cdr3_nt: TGTGCCATCCGCCTTGACGGGCTGGACACTGAAGCTTTCTTT; j_call: TRBJ1-1; clone_size: .; d_call: .; v_call: TRBV7-9
cdr3_aa: CASSPSKETQYF; cdr3_nt: TGTGCCAGTAGCCCATCCAAAGAGACCCAGTACTTC; j_call: TRBJ2-5; clone_size: few; d_call: .; v_call: TRBV19
cdr3_aa: CASSLEQFF; cdr3_nt: TGTGCCAGCAGCCTCGAGCAGTTCTTC; j_call: TRBJ2-1; clone_size: once; d_call: .; v_call: TRBV7-2
cdr3_aa: CASTLRGAGVEETQYF; cdr3_nt: TGTGCCAGCACCCTCCGGGGTGCGGGAGTCGAAGAGACCCAGTACTTC; j_call: TRBJ2-5; clone_size: .; d_call: TRBD2; v_call: TRBV28
cdr3_aa: CASSPGTSVSYNEQFF; cdr3_nt: TGTGCCAGCAGCCCGGGGACTAGCGTTTCCTACAATGAGCAGTTCTTC; j_call: TRBJ2-1; clone_size: .; d_call: TRBD2; v_call: TRBV5-4
cdr3_aa: CASSQSTRGTDTQYF; cdr3_nt: TGCGCCAGCAGCCAATCGACTAGAGGCACAGATACGCAGTATTTT; j_call: TRBJ2-3; clone_size: .; d_call: .; v_call: TRBV4-3
cdr3_aa: CASSDDRGFETQYF; cdr3_nt: TGTGCCAGCAGTGATGACAGGGGGTTTGAGACCCAGTACTTC; j_call: TRBJ2-5; clone_size: .; d_call: TRBD1; v_call: TRBV6-1
cdr3_aa: CASSLGTINYGYTF; cdr3_nt: TGTGCCAGCAGTTTAGGGACCATTAACTATGGCTACACCTTC; j_call: TRBJ1-2; clone_size: .; d_call: .; v_call: TRBV28
cdr3_aa: CASSHAGTDGYEQYF; cdr3_nt: TGTGCCAGCAGCCACGCCGGGACGGACGGTTACGAGCAGTACTTC; j_call: TRBJ2-7; clone_size: .; d_call: .; v_call: TRBV4-2
cdr3_aa: CATSRDRGPETQYF; cdr3_nt: TGTGCCACCAGCAGGGACAGGGGGCCGGAGACCCAGTACTTC; j_call: TRBJ2-5; clone_size: .; d_call: TRBD1; v_call: TRBV15